The T cell receptor (beta chain) described here comes from a study of blood T cells in healthy people across ages (dated by TCRdb to 2015 to 2017). With respect to the entire study: In model experiments, template switching captured about one uniquely barcoded TCR beta cDNA molecule for every two T cells. To track age-related changes in TCR beta repertoire diversity, the study relied on deep sequencing normalized with unique cDNA molecular identifiers. Donors were grouped into four age groups: young (average roughly 16 years), middle-aged (39), aged (around 56) and long-lived (around 80). To avoid experimental bias, donors of different ages were distributed randomly across sequencing lanes. For two donors (one aged 18 to 29 and one aged 80 or older), the study analyzed two additional independent replicas of 1 million unique cDNA reads from the same blood draw.

The paper's findings and limits, for the study overall: The long-lived group showed more naive CD4+ T cells, fewer expanded clones and increased TCR diversity than the aged group, suggesting age selection. The percentage of naive T cells measured by flow cytometry correlated strongly with observed TCR beta diversity. Observed TCR beta diversity per million T cells fell roughly linearly with age, and a significant reduction was already apparent by age around 40. Bulk unsorted PBMC profiling prevented conclusive comparison of naive and antigen-experienced compartments. Because the CMV infection status of the donors was unknown, age-related changes in expanded clonotypes may potentially have been confounded. Estimates of total diversity based on one million sequenced T cells were considered lower bounds and underestimates.

In the germline V gene, CDR1 corresponds to KGHSH and CDR2 to LQKENI. From its cysteine to its phenylalanine, the CDR3 spans 13 amino acids. Here the CDR3 DNA is all that survives: 39 bases in frame from base 1. The library came from 5' RACE. The instrument was an Illumina HiSeq 2500. A second PCR of about 7 to 12 cycles was run with a J-beta primer mix and a sample-barcoded 5' primer. Each TCR beta cDNA molecule received a unique molecular identifier from a template-switch 5' adaptor carrying 12 random nucleotides. At least 2.5 million CDR3-containing paired-end reads were obtained from each sample. First-strand cDNA was synthesized from all RNA with the Mint cDNA synthesis kit, primed by a TRBC-specific oligonucleotide. Following uracil-DNA glycosylase treatment, a first 18-cycle PCR with universal primers M1SS and BC2_uni_R was performed on all cDNA. In the original analysis: Each sample was normalized by randomly selecting 1 million high-quality reads, each carrying a distinct molecular identifier. Reads sharing molecular identifiers were discarded rather than binned into consensus sequences. MiTCR, with a Q25 quality threshold and the strictest error-elimination algorithm, was used for CDR3 identification, clonotype clustering and error correction. A nonparametric unseen species model using Euler transformation provided a lower-bound estimate of total TCR beta diversity. TCRdb's own reprocessing of the public reads used fastp at Q25 and MiXCR and kept productive beta chains. One record per CDR3 amino acid sequence lists the most common genes and DNA. The V and J calls, along with clone size, are taken from TCRdb and not from the paper's own processing. The sample table shows roughly 1,700,000 distinct CDR3 sequences, and about 30% are seen once. The ten largest clones capture roughly 8% of the sample.

As to this clonotype: Its target antigen remains unknown. The junction departs from germline at one end; a sequencing error may be responsible.

Donors were around 37 systemically healthy Caucasian individuals from Russia aged roughly 6 to 95 years. Each donor gave about 11 milliliters of peripheral blood, drawn into EDTA-treated Vacutainer tubes. Ficoll-Paque density-gradient centrifugation was used to isolate PBMCs, with at least 7 million obtained per sample. Total RNA, at least 6 micrograms per sample, was extracted from PBMCs with Trizol reagent. For every donor, flow cytometry on a PBMC aliquot measured the percentage of naive CD45RAhigh/CD27high T cells. The sequence derives from a woman aged 25 to 39 in good health. This sequence uses TRBV18 and TRBJ2-5; the D gene is perhaps TRBD2, from 5 matching bases. The sequenced material came from blood. The base sequence is TGTGCCGGCTCCCCGGGGATGAAGGAGACCCAGTACTTC. This gives the protein CAGSPGMKETQYF.